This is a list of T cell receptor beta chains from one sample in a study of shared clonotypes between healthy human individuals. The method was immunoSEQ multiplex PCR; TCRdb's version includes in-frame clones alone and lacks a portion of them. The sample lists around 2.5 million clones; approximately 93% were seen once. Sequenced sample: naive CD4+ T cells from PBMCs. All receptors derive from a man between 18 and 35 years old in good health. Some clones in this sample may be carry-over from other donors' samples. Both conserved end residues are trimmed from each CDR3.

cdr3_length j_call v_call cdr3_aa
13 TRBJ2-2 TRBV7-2 ASSLVRINTGELF
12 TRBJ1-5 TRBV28 ASRRRNSNQPQH
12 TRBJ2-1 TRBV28 ASSPGGADNEQF
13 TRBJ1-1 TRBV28 ASTIVGRGDTEAF
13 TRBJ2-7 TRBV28 ASSWAGGDAYEQY
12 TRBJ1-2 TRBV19 ASSIGQGDYGYT
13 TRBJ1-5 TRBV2 ASSERSGRNQPQH
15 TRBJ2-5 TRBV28 ASSLQPSGTFGETQY
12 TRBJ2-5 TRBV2 ASSVKGAAETQY
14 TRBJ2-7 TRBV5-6 ASSLEGSGWVYEQY
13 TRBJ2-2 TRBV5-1 ASSLDGANTGELF
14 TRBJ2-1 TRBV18 ASSPGSLAGHNEQF
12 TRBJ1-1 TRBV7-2 ASSWTRDGREAF
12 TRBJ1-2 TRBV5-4 ASRALSTNYGYT
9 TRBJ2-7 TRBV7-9 ASSLEGLAY
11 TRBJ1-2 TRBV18 ASSPGTAYGYT
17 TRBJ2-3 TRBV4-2 ASSQDLPSRAASTDTQY
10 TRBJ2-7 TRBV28 ASGGSSYEQY
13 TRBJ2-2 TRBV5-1 ASSFGDFHTGELF
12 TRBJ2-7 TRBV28 ASSHRQVPNEQY
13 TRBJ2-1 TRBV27 ASSLGSGVHNEQF
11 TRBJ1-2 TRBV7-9 ASSVRAIYGYT
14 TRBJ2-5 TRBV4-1 ASSQPTSPGWETQY
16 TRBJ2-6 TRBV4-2 ASSPQGSGSSGANVLT
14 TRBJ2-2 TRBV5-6 ASSSRGWERAGELF
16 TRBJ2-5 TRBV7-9 ASSFLLSTGVTPETQY
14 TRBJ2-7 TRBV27 ASRGGSGTRTYEQY
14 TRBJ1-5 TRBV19 ASSPRQGRLNQPQH
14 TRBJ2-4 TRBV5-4 ASSTPTGRLQGIQY
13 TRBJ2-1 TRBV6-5 ASSLRSSSYNEQF